The clone carrying this T cell receptor (beta chain) was detected only a few times. Original data processing: For nucleated cells, counts were estimated from reference gene primer amplification. Sequencing used immunoSEQ multiplex PCR; TCRdb keeps in-frame clones, though not all of them. V, J and clone size were drawn from that table, and D and trimming were deduced from the DNA. The sample holds 250,000 or so clones, roughly 90% seen once. The data are from a study of blood T cell repertoires in COVID-19. Whole-study context: The study drew acute and convalescent COVID-19 samples from the United States, Italy and Spain. PBMCs, B-cell-depleted T cells, or T cells provided the cDNA or gDNA that made up the material.

Germline CDR1 ENHRY, CDR2 SYGVKD. The length of the CDR3 is 14 residues. Trimming removed 4 bases at V and 1 base at J, with 10 bases between. This receptor was identified in a woman aged 55-69 years with acute or convalescent COVID-19. The genes are TRBV10-3 and TRBJ1-1; D gene uncertain. The material sequenced was peripheral blood. CDR3 amino acids: CAISGPDRNTEAFF. The CDR3 coding sequence is TGTGCCATCAGTGGTCCAGATCGGAACACTGAAGCTTTCTTT.